A selection of T cell receptor beta chains follows, all from one sample in a study of blood T cell repertoires in COVID-19. Sequencing used immunoSEQ multiplex PCR; TCRdb keeps in-frame clones, though not all of them. The table lists a few hundred thousand clones, around 90% of them singletons. Sequencing was performed on peripheral blood. The receptors were gathered from a woman between 70 and 85 years old with active or convalescent COVID-19. CDR3s include the opening cysteine and the closing phenylalanine or tryptophan. A D gene is named only where the DNA matches it firmly. Clone size appears in some rows only: once, few, many, or a class for an expanded clone.

d_gene,abundance,j_gene,v_gene,len,CDR3aa,CDR3nt
NA,NA,TRBJ2-1,TRBV7-9,16,CASSSYVGAHYNEQFF,TGTGCCAGCAGCTCTTACGTGGGGGCTCACTACAATGAGCAGTTCTTC
NA,NA,TRBJ2-7,TRBV11-2,12,CASIGVAYEQYF,TGTGCCAGCATAGGGGTCGCCTACGAGCAGTACTTC
NA,NA,TRBJ1-4,TRBV12-3/TRBV12-4,11,CASSYGEKLFF,TGTGCCAGCAGTTACGGGGAAAAACTGTTTTTT
TRBD1,NA,TRBJ1-6,TRBV9,15,CASSVEGAYNSPLHF,TGTGCCAGCAGCGTAGAGGGGGCATATAATTCACCCCTCCACTTT
NA,NA,TRBJ1-1,TRBV7-9,15,CASSLAVGVGTEAFF,TGTGCCAGCAGCTTAGCGGTAGGGGTTGGCACTGAAGCTTTCTTT
TRBD1,NA,TRBJ2-6,TRBV5-1,17,CASSAGTGTPGANVLTF,TGCGCCAGCAGCGCCGGGACAGGGACCCCTGGGGCCAACGTCCTGACTTTC
NA,once,TRBJ2-3,TRBV3-1/TRBV3-2,12,CATHQSGDTQYF,TGTGCCACTCACCAATCAGGAGATACGCAGTATTTT
NA,few,TRBJ1-2,TRBV21-1,14,CASSRGQAIYGYTF,TGTGCCAGCAGCAGGGGACAGGCCATCTATGGCTACACCTTC
NA,NA,TRBJ1-4,TRBV10-3,16,CAISESEGTTNEKLFF,TGTGCCATCAGTGAGTCGGAGGGTACAACTAATGAAAAACTGTTTTTT
TRBD1,NA,TRBJ1-1,TRBV19,13,CASSSQGFGEAFF,TGTGCCAGTAGTTCACAGGGGTTTGGTGAAGCTTTCTTT
TRBD1,NA,TRBJ1-2,TRBV6-5,14,CASSRGQGGYGYTF,TGTGCCAGCAGTAGGGGACAGGGAGGCTATGGCTACACCTTC
NA,once,TRBJ2-4,TRBV24-1,13,CATRRGTKNIQYF,TGTGCCACCAGACGGGGAACCAAAAACATTCAGTACTTC
NA,NA,TRBJ1-1,TRBV7-8,13,CASSLNKNTEAFF,TGTGCCAGCAGCTTAAATAAGAACACTGAAGCTTTCTTT
NA,NA,TRBJ2-4,TRBV12-3/TRBV12-4,11,CASSPDYTQYF,TGTGCCAGCAGTCCCGACTACACACAGTACTTC
NA,few,TRBJ1-1,TRBV7-2,14,CASSKGEGGTEAFF,TGTGCCAGCAGCAAGGGGGAGGGAGGCACTGAAGCTTTCTTT
NA,NA,TRBJ1-4,TRBV11-1,18,CASSLARGTSGASEKLFF,TGTGCCAGCAGCTTAGCGCGGGGGACATCCGGGGCCAGTGAAAAACTGTTTTTT
NA,NA,TRBJ1-1,TRBV5-1,14,CASSSGGRNTEAFF,TGCGCCAGCAGCTCCGGAGGACGGAACACTGAAGCTTTCTTT
NA,NA,TRBJ1-1,TRBV14,13,CASSQARGSEAFF,TGTGCCAGCAGCCAAGCGCGAGGGTCGGAAGCTTTCTTT
NA,NA,TRBJ2-7,TRBV9,12,CASSVAFDEQYF,TGTGCCAGCAGCGTAGCTTTTGACGAGCAGTACTTC
NA,NA,TRBJ1-1,TRBV4-3,20,CASSQRPPGQGTLMNTEAFF,TGCGCCAGCAGCCAGAGACCCCCCGGCCAGGGTACTCTCATGAACACTGAAGCTTTCTTT
NA,NA,TRBJ1-3,TRBV6-5,15,CASSYQAYSGNTIYF,TGTGCCAGCAGTTACCAGGCTTACTCTGGAAACACCATATATTTT
NA,NA,TRBJ1-1,TRBV19,14,CASSIQGDNTEAFF,TGTGCCAGTAGTATCCAGGGCGACAACACTGAAGCTTTCTTT
NA,few,TRBJ1-5,TRBV3-1/TRBV3-2,15,CASSRTSGGRQPQHF,TGTGCCAGCAGTCGGACCTCCGGAGGGAGACAGCCCCAGCATTTT
NA,NA,TRBJ1-1,TRBV7-3,13,CASSLKGGTEAFF,TGTGCCAGCAGCTTGAAGGGAGGGACTGAAGCTTTCTTT
TRBD1,NA,TRBJ1-6,TRBV18,15,CASSLRTGGDSPLHF,TGTGCCAGCTCACTTCGGACAGGGGGCGATTCACCCCTCCACTTT
TRBD1,NA,TRBJ1-2,TRBV27,13,CASSPTGGHGYTF,TGTGCCAGCAGTCCTACAGGGGGCCATGGCTACACCTTC
NA,NA,TRBJ1-2,TRBV6-5,14,CASSPPGGLSGYTF,TGTGCCAGCAGTCCCCCGGGTGGATTAAGTGGCTACACCTTC
NA,NA,TRBJ2-2,TRBV14,17,CASRGSGGYSNTGELFF,TGTGCCTCCCGAGGTTCGGGGGGCTACTCGAACACCGGGGAGCTGTTTTTT
NA,NA,TRBJ2-6,TRBV5-8,15,CATASWPSGANVLTF,TGTGCCACCGCCTCCTGGCCGTCTGGGGCCAACGTCCTGACTTTC
TRBD2,NA,TRBJ2-3,TRBV29-1,13,CSVDPGRADTQYF,TGCAGCGTAGATCCGGGGAGGGCAGATACGCAGTATTTT
TRBD1,NA,TRBJ1-2,TRBV12-5,17,CASGLEAGQGASYGYTF,TGTGCTAGTGGTTTGGAGGCGGGACAGGGGGCGAGCTATGGCTACACCTTC
NA,NA,TRBJ2-7,TRBV4-3,16,CASSRGRWVLSYEQYF,TGCGCCAGCAGCCGCGGAAGGTGGGTTCTATCCTACGAGCAGTACTTC
NA,NA,TRBJ2-7,TRBV12-3/TRBV12-4,13,CASTQGLPYEQYF,TGTGCCAGCACCCAGGGACTTCCCTACGAGCAGTACTTC
NA,once,TRBJ2-1,TRBV5-1,14,CASSQGEGYNEQFF,TGCGCCAGCAGCCAGGGCGAAGGCTACAATGAGCAGTTCTTC
NA,NA,TRBJ2-7,TRBV5-1,13,CASSLSYLDEQYF,TGCGCCAGCAGCTTGTCCTATTTGGACGAGCAGTACTTC
TRBD1,NA,TRBJ1-4,TRBV9,14,CASSVGTGNEKLFF,TGTGCCAGCAGCGTAGGGACAGGGAACGAAAAACTGTTTTTT
NA,NA,TRBJ1-1,TRBV29-1,13,CSALDQAGTEAFF,TGCAGCGCCCTAGACCAGGCGGGGACTGAAGCTTTCTTT
NA,once,TRBJ2-1,TRBV6-5,13,CACRGGAYNEQFF,TGTGCCTGTCGAGGGGGGGCCTACAATGAGCAGTTCTTC
TRBD2,NA,TRBJ2-1,TRBV19,13,CASRGGLYNEQFF,TGTGCCAGCCGGGGGGGGCTATACAATGAGCAGTTCTTC
NA,NA,TRBJ1-6,TRBV13,14,CASSFQGRNSPLHF,TGTGCCAGCAGCTTCCAGGGGAGAAATTCACCCCTCCACTTT
NA,NA,TRBJ1-1,TRBV7-2,14,CASSPDRSITEAFF,TGTGCCAGCAGCCCAGACAGGTCGATCACTGAAGCTTTCTTT
TRBD1,NA,TRBJ1-1,TRBV28,15,CASSSLGTADTEAFF,TGTGCCAGCAGTTCCCTCGGGACAGCGGACACTGAAGCTTTCTTT
NA,NA,TRBJ2-7,TRBV4-3,14,CASSQEHNYYEQYF,TGCGCCAGCAGCCAAGAACATAATTACTACGAGCAGTACTTC
NA,NA,TRBJ1-2,TRBV7-9,13,CASSFSTAYGYTF,TGTGCCAGCAGCTTTTCGACAGCCTATGGCTACACCTTC
NA,NA,TRBJ1-2,TRBV5-4,14,CASSRFRVVYGYTF,TGTGCCAGCAGCCGATTCAGGGTAGTTTATGGCTACACCTTC